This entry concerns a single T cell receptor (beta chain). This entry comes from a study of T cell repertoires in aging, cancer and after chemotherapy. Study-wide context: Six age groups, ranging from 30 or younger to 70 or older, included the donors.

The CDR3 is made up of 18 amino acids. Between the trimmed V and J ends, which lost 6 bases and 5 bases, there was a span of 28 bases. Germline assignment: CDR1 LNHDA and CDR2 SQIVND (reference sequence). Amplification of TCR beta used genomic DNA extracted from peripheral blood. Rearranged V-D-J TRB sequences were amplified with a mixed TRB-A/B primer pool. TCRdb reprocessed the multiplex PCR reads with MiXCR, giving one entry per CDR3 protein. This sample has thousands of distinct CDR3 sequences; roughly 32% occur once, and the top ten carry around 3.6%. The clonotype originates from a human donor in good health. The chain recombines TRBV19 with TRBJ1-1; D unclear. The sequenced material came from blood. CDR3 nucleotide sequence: TGTGCCAGTAGACCCACATTCTTCGCGGAGGTAAAGGATACTGAAGCTTTCTTT. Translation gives CASRPTFFAEVKDTEAFF.